In this sample, the clone carrying this T cell receptor (beta chain) turned up many times. Antigen specificity is unknown. The sample originates from a study of identical twins. Points from the study as a whole: Insertions were reduced in abundant cord blood beta clonotypes but not in memory repertoires. Some out-of-frame alpha sequences were shared by twins, and these showed excess low generation probability.

The CDR3 sequence is 16 residues long. The V and J ends lost 3 bases and 12 bases respectively, with 27 bases between them. CDR1 and CDR2 (germline): SQVTM, ANQGSEA. Using its own MiXCR run on the 5' RACE reads, TCRdb lists one record per CDR3 protein. The sample lists roughly 350,000 distinct CDR3 sequences, 9% to 15% occurring once. This same sample was also taken into another study, of yellow fever vaccine responses in identical twins.

J is TRBJ2-1 and V is TRBV29-1; D ambiguous. The sequencing input was CD8+ T cells sorted from blood. This clonotype was sampled from a woman between 18 and 30 years old in good health. CDR3 sequence reads: CSVEIRSSRKQMVQFF. The CDR3 bases are TGCAGCGTTGAGATCAGGTCTAGTCGGAAGCAAATGGTGCAGTTCTTC.